The T cell receptor (beta chain) under discussion was sequenced for a study of radiotherapy plus CTLA-4 blockade in lung cancer. As for the study in general: Patients showed objective responses in under 20% of cases and disease control in roughly 31%. Study-level results: Strongest reported response predictors: early blood clone changes and post-radiation interferon-beta. Blood-borne expansion of tumor-derived TCR clones followed radiotherapy plus ipilimumab.

This CDR3 has 12 amino acids. V was cut by 5 bases and J by 5 bases, with 10 bases left in between. Germline values: CDR1 LGHNA, CDR2 YSLEER. Alongside CTLA-4 blockade with ipilimumab, patients with chemo-refractory metastatic non-small-cell lung cancer received focal radiation. Some clones are missing from TCRdb's copy, which holds only in-frame ones; the method was immunoSEQ multiplex PCR. Among about 28,000 clones listed, around 80% were seen once. The sample holds a few counts of this clone. The antigen is undetermined. This specimen consisted of peripheral blood, obtained from a patient treated with radiotherapy plus ipilimumab. The chain couples TRBV4-3 to TRBJ2-7; TRBD1 or TRBD2 may be the D gene (5 bases each). The clonotype comes from a human donor with non-small cell lung cancer that progressed on radiotherapy plus ipilimumab. The CDR3 here is CASSDGTHEQYF. Here the CDR3 DNA reads TGCGCCAGCAGCGACGGGACCCACGAGCAGTACTTC.